Sequencing of this T cell receptor (beta chain) was carried out in a study of blood T cell repertoires in COVID-19. Germline V CDR1 and CDR2: LNHNV, YYDKDF (reference sequence). With V trimmed by 5 bases and J by 3 bases, 7 bases remained unmatched. This CDR3 has 15 amino acids. Here immunoSEQ multiplex PCR was the method, and the copy in TCRdb shows in-frame clones only, minus some. This sample has roughly 500,000 clones; over 75% occur once, and the top ten carry over 1.5%. The sequenced sample consisted of PBMCs or T cells enriched from blood (not recorded which). The rearrangement uses TRBV15 and TRBJ1-2; 9 bases agree with TRBD1. The TCR originated in a woman aged 40 to 50 who had recovered from COVID-19. The DNA of the CDR3 is TGTGCCACCAGCCCCGGACAGGGGTTTGACTATGGCTACACCTTC. Its translation: CATSPGQGFDYGYTF. The variable domain in full, with the rest retrieved from reference TRBV15 and TRBJ1-2, is DAMVIQNPRYQVTQFGKPVTLSCSQTLNHNVMYWYQQKSSQAPKLLFHYYDKDFNNEADTPDNFQSRRPNTSFCFLDIRSPGLGDTAMYLCATSPGQGFDYGYTFGSGTRLTVV.